This entry is about one T cell receptor beta chain. Its antigen is unknown. The CDR3 covers 12 residues. Germline CDR1 is SEHNR and CDR2 is FQNEAQ (reference sequence). V lost 6 bases and J lost 1, with 5 bases in between. The sample originates from a study of regulatory and conventional T cells in RAG deficiency. Study summary: CID or atypical SCID patients with hypomorphic RAG mutations often have autoimmunity.

Findings and caveats of the study: Shorter CDR3s in all patient subsets; >80% Treg-Tconv overlap in Omenn. In Omenn syndrome, sorted "Tregs" may be peripherally activated cells.

Clones were read by immunoSEQ multiplex PCR, and TCRdb kept only the in-frame ones, dropping some. The table lists about 6,100 clones, 80% to 95% of them singletons. This sequence joins TRBV7-9 and TRBJ2-3, with D tentatively TRBD1 (5 bases). Material: CD8+ T cells sorted from blood. The sequence was obtained from a human donor with RAG deficiency presenting as severe combined immunodeficiency. This chain's CDR3 is CASRQGTDTQYF. The CDR3 coding sequence is TGTGCCAGCAGACAGGGCACAGATACGCAGTATTTT. Using reference TRBV7-9 and TRBJ2-3 for the parts outside the CDR3, the full variable domain is DTGVSQNPRHKITKRGQNVTFRCDPISEHNRLYWYRQTLGQGPEFLTYFQNEAQLEKSRLLSDRFSAERPKGSFSTLEIQRTEQGDSAMYLCASRQGTDTQYFGPGTRLTVL.